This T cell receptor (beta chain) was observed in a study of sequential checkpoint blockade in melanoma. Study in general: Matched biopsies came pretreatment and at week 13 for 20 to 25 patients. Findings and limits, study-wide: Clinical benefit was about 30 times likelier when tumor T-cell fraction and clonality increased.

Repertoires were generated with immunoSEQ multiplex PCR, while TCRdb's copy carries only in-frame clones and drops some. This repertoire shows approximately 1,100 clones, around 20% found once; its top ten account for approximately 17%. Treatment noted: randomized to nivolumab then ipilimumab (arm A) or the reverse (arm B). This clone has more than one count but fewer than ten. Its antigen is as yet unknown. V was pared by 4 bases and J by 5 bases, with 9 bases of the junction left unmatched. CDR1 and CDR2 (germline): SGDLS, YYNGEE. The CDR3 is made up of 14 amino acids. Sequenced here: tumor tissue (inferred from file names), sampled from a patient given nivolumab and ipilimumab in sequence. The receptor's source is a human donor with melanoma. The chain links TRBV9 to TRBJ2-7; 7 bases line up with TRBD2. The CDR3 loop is CASSPPAGENEQYF. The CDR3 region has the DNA TGTGCCAGCAGCCCCCCTGCGGGAGAAAACGAGCAGTACTTC.